Shown below are 27 T cell receptor beta chains from a single sample sequenced in a study of blood T cell repertoires in COVID-19. TCRdb's table, derived via immunoSEQ multiplex PCR, lists solely in-frame clones and lacks some. The sample has under 65,000 clones; approximately 78% are singletons. Source material: peripheral blood. These receptors all come from a man aged 60-69 years with COVID-19, enrolled during active disease.

The chain links TRBV9 to TRBJ2-1, with D possibly being TRBD2 (6 bases). Trimming stripped 4 bases from V and 5 bases from J, with 16 bases between. The CDR3 is made up of 15 amino acids. Germline lookup yields CDR1 SGDLS and CDR2 YYNGEE. The CDR3 spells CASSPRVAANNEQFF. Here the CDR3 DNA reads TGTGCCAGCAGCCCCAGAGTAGCGGCGAACAATGAGCAGTTCTTC.

This chain connects TRBV5-1 to TRBJ2-5; TRBD2 matches at 14 bases. Per the germline V gene, CDR1 is SGHRS and CDR2 is YFSETQ. This CDR3 is built from 18 residues. After removal of 5 bases from V and 7 bases from J, the junction contained 16 bases not matched to a gene. The CDR3 sequence: CASRARPGLAGAAATQYF. CDR3 bases: TGCGCCAGCAGAGCCCGACCGGGACTAGCGGGGGCGGCAGCGACCCAGTACTTC.

This chain uses TRBV7-2 with TRBJ2-2; the D is unclear. V gave up 5 bases and J gave up 6 bases, with 10 bases separating them. The CDR3 has 13 residues. From germline, CDR1 is SGHTA and CDR2 FQGNSA. CDR3 nucleotide sequence: TGTGCCAGCAGCGGAAGGCAGGCCGGGGAGCTGTTTTTT. Protein: CASSGRQAGELFF.

This clone was counted once. The CDR3 sequence is CASSLDRGPQDTQYF. CDR3 sequence (DNA): TGTGCCAGCAGCTTAGACAGGGGCCCCCAGGATACGCAGTATTTT. V gene TRBV14 combines with J gene TRBJ2-3; 8 bases align to TRBD1. Germline V gene lookup returns CDR1 SGHDN and CDR2 FVKESK. Germline trimming cut 5 bases from V and 6 bases from J; bases unmatched to any gene: 10. The CDR3 length is 15 residues. The whole variable domain, filled in from reference TRBV14 and TRBJ2-3, reads EAGVTQFPSHSVIEKGQTVTLRCDPISGHDNLYWYRRVMGKEIKFLLHFVKESKQDESGMPNNRFLAERTGGTYSTLKVQPAELEDSGVYFCASSLDRGPQDTQYFGPGTRLTVL.

The chain uses TRBV19 and TRBJ1-5; 10 positions agree with TRBD1. Germline CDR1 is LNHDA and CDR2 is SQIVND (reference sequence). This CDR3 region has 15 residues. V lost 9 bases and J lost 0; bases outside the gene matches: 5. The CDR3, as DNA: TGTGCCAGCCGGGACAGGGGAAATAGCAATCAGCCCCAGCATTTT. As protein: CASRDRGNSNQPQHF. The variable domain in full, completed from reference TRBV19 and TRBJ1-5, reads DGGITQSPKYLFRKEGQNVTLSCEQNLNHDAMYWYRQDPGQGLRLIYYSQIVNDFQKGDIAEGYSVSREKKESFPLTVTSAQKNPTAFYLCASRDRGNSNQPQHFGDGTRLSIL.

V is TRBV5-1 and J is TRBJ2-1; D is perhaps TRBD1 (6 bases). This CDR3 spans 16 amino acids. Germline loops: CDR1 SGHRS, CDR2 YFSETQ. V was trimmed by 6 bases and J by 0 bases, leaving 16 bases between them. The CDR3 protein is CASTYSTGASYNEQFF. CDR3 in DNA: TGCGCCAGCACTTACTCGACAGGAGCCTCCTACAATGAGCAGTTCTTC.

V gene TRBV5-1 combines with J gene TRBJ1-1; no reliable D call. Trimming took 4 bases from V and 6 from J, leaving 19 bases between them. Per the germline V gene, CDR1 is SGHRS and CDR2 is YFSETQ. CDR3 length: 15 residues. CDR3 DNA sequence: TGCGCCAGCAGCCCCGAGGTCGGGGAAAGGGCTGAAGCTTTCTTT. Protein sequence: CASSPEVGERAEAFF.

The chain employs TRBV2 and TRBJ2-7; 7 positions match TRBD1. The CDR3 contains 14 residues. The trim removed 7 bases at V and 7 bases at J, leaving 13 bases unmatched. In germline, CDR1 is SNHLY, CDR2 FYNNEI. The CDR3 loop is CASIITGASKEQYF. DNA of the CDR3: TGTGCCAGCATTATCACAGGGGCCTCGAAAGAGCAGTACTTC.

The chain couples TRBV5-4 to TRBJ1-1, with TRBD1 matching over 7 bases. The CDR3 contains 15 residues. Germline V gives CDR1 SGHNT, CDR2 YYREEE (reference sequence). J gave up 6 bases and V 0 bases, and 8 bases lay outside the gene matches. CDR3 residues: CASSLATGVMAEAFF. Here the CDR3 DNA reads TGTGCCAGCAGCTTGGCTACAGGGGTGATGGCTGAAGCTTTCTTT.

CDR3 DNA sequence: TGCGCCAGCACCGGGGGAAGGGGTAACAATGAGCAGTTCTTC. The encoded protein is CASTGGRGNNEQFF. The chain couples TRBV5-1 to TRBJ2-1, with D possibly matching TRBD2 (6 bases). In germline, CDR1 is SGHRS, CDR2 YFSETQ. Trimming shortened V by 6 bases and J by 5 bases, and 15 bases separated the two germline ends. The CDR3 is 14 amino acids. Drawing the rest from reference TRBV5-1 and TRBJ2-1, the complete variable domain is KAGVTQTPRYLIKTRGQQVTLSCSPISGHRSVSWYQQTPGQGLQFLFEYFSETQRNKGNFPGRFSGRQFSNSRSEMNVSTLELGDSALYLCASTGGRGNNEQFFGPGTRLTVL.

Here the CDR3 DNA reads TGTGCCATCAGCCCGGGACTGAAGCAAGAGACCCAGTACTTC. It codes for CAISPGLKQETQYF. The V call is TRBV10-3, the J call TRBJ2-5, with D possibly TRBD2 on 6 matching bases. V lost 6 bases and J 2 bases, leaving 13 bases between the germline ends. In germline, CDR1 is ENHRY, CDR2 SYGVKD. The CDR3 loop spans 14 amino acids.

The V and J genes are TRBV7-3 and TRBJ2-7, with 11 nucleotides matching TRBD2. The CDR3 covers 15 residues. V dropped 1 base and J dropped 2; count of bases not matched to a gene: 1. Looked up from germline, CDR1 is SGHTA and CDR2 is FQGTGA. For the CDR3, the DNA is TGTGCCAGCAGCTTAAGACTAGCGGGAACCTACGAGCAGTACTTC. Its translation: CASSLRLAGTYEQYF.

The rearrangement joins TRBV5-5 to TRBJ2-7; TRBD1 matches 12 bases. The CDR3 extends over 15 amino acids. Losses at the gene ends were 0 bases for V and 7 bases for J; bases not matched to a gene: 5. Germline loops: CDR1 SGHKS, CDR2 YYEKEE (reference sequence). CDR3 DNA: TGTGCCAGCAGCTTGGAGGGACAGGGGGCGGGGGAGCAGTACTTC. As protein: CASSLEGQGAGEQYF.

The chain links TRBV5-4 to TRBJ2-7; 8 bases are a match to TRBD1. Germline V gives CDR1 SGHNT, CDR2 YYREEE (reference sequence). The V gene end was trimmed by 4 bases and the J gene end by 6 bases; junction bases not matched to a gene: 3. The CDR3 sequence is 12 residues long. CDR3 amino acids: CASSAGTGEQYF. The CDR3 nucleotides are TGTGCCAGCAGCGCCGGGACAGGCGAGCAGTACTTC.

This clone came up a few times. The V call is TRBV9, the J call TRBJ1-6; D gene ambiguous. CDR1 is SGDLS, CDR2 YYNGEE, per germline. Trimming left V 3 bases short and J 7 bases short, with 11 bases between. The CDR3 runs 14 residues. The CDR3 DNA reads TGTGCCAGCAGCGCGGGAGGGTCGAATTCACCCCTCCACTTT. Amino acid sequence: CASSAGGSNSPLHF.

This clone was detected a few times. The V gene is TRBV7-2, the J gene TRBJ2-7, with no clear D. CDR1 and CDR2 (germline): SGHTA, FQGNSA. Trimming took off 2 bases at V and 3 bases at J, with 11 bases between the two ends. There are 14 residues in the CDR3. The CDR3 region is CASSLKQQNYEQYF. CDR3 nucleotide sequence: TGTGCCAGCAGCTTAAAACAGCAAAACTACGAGCAGTACTTC.

The rearrangement joins TRBV7-9 to TRBJ2-1, with a weak D call TRBD1 (5 bases). V was trimmed by 4 bases and J by 0 bases, leaving 13 bases between them. CDR1 and CDR2 (germline): SEHNR, FQNEAQ (reference sequence). This CDR3 is 16 amino acids long. The CDR3 loop reads CASSWLQGTSYNEQFF. CDR3 in DNA: TGTGCCAGCAGCTGGCTTCAGGGAACCTCCTACAATGAGCAGTTCTTC.

The genes are TRBV18 and TRBJ2-7; a weak D match, TRBD1 (6 bases). With 1 base removed from V and 3 bases from J, the gap between germline ends came to 10 bases. This CDR3 has 14 amino acids. The V gene's germline CDR1 is KGHSH and CDR2 LQKENI. CDR3 residues: CASSPRQGSYEQYF. CDR3 DNA sequence: TGTGCCAGCTCACCACGGCAGGGGAGCTACGAGCAGTACTTC. The variable domain in full, completed from reference TRBV18 and TRBJ2-7, reads NAGVMQNPRHLVRRRGQEARLRCSPMKGHSHVYWYRQLPEEGLKFMVYLQKENIIDESGMPKERFSAEFPKEGPSILRIQQVVRGDSAAYFCASSPRQGSYEQYFGPGTRLTVT.

This clone has only one observation. This sequence joins TRBV29-1 and TRBJ2-7, with TRBD1 matching over 8 bases. Germline assignment: CDR1 SQVTM and CDR2 ANQGSEA. The CDR3 sequence is 13 residues long. With V trimmed by 6 bases and J by 3 bases, 7 bases remained unmatched. CDR3 protein: CSVYGQGNYEQYF. As DNA, the CDR3 is TGCAGCGTGTACGGACAGGGAAACTACGAGCAGTACTTC.

The genes are TRBV9 and TRBJ2-3; TRBD1 agrees at 9 bases. Trimming removed 4 bases from V and 3 bases from J; junction bases left unmatched: 6. The CDR3 spans 15 residues. In germline, CDR1 is SGDLS, CDR2 YYNGEE. CDR3 in DNA: TGTGCCAGCAGCCCGGGGACAGGGAAGACAGATACGCAGTATTTT. Translating gives CASSPGTGKTDTQYF. The entire variable domain, with the rest obtained from reference TRBV9 and TRBJ2-3, is as follows: DSGVTQTPKHLITATGQRVTLRCSPRSGDLSVYWYQQSLDQGLQFLIQYYNGEERAKGNILERFSAQQFPDLHSELNLSSLELGDSALYFCASSPGTGKTDTQYFGPGTRLTVL.

J is TRBJ2-1 and V is TRBV6-5; TRBD2 matches 11 bases. J was trimmed by 9 bases and V by 10 bases; bases with no gene match: 11. The CDR3 is 14 residues long. In germline, CDR1 is MNHEY, CDR2 SVGAGI. The CDR3 DNA reads TGTGCCACCGGTATTAGCGGGAGGGCCGGTGAGCAGTTCTTC. Translation: CATGISGRAGEQFF.

V usage is TRBV2 and J usage is TRBJ2-2, with D perhaps TRBD2 (6 bases). The CDR3 contains 14 residues. Germline values: CDR1 SNHLY, CDR2 FYNNEI. V lost 7 bases to trimming and J lost 4 bases, with 13 bases between them. This chain's CDR3 is CASKFQGGTGELFF. DNA of the CDR3: TGTGCCAGCAAGTTCCAGGGAGGCACCGGGGAGCTGTTTTTT.

The gene calls are TRBV9 and TRBJ2-6, with D maybe TRBD1 (6 bases). The CDR3 has 15 amino acids. From germline, CDR1 is SGDLS and CDR2 YYNGEE. V was cut by 6 bases and J by 0 bases, with 10 bases left in between. CDR3 sequence: CASNRDGSGANVLTF. CDR3 DNA sequence: TGTGCCAGCAACAGGGACGGCTCTGGGGCCAACGTCCTGACTTTC.

The chain combines TRBV12-5 with TRBJ2-7; maybe TRBD1 (7 bases). Germline V lookup: CDR1 LGHNT, CDR2 FRNRAP. Trimming pared 4 bases from V and 2 bases from J, leaving 15 bases between. This CDR3 is 15 amino acids long. The CDR3 reads CASGSGTAGTYEQYF. The CDR3 DNA reads as TGTGCTAGTGGTTCAGGGACAGCGGGTACCTACGAGCAGTACTTC. Combining the CDR3 with reference TRBV12-5 and TRBJ2-7 gives the whole variable domain DARVTQTPRHKVTEMGQEVTMRCQPILGHNTVFWYRQTMMQGLELLAYFRNRAPLDDSGMPKDRFSAEMPDATLATLKIQPSEPRDSAVYFCASGSGTAGTYEQYFGPGTRLTVT.

The chain carries TRBV12-3 or TRBV12-4 and TRBJ1-2; maybe TRBD1 (5 bases). The length of the CDR3 is 13 residues. V gave up 6 bases and J gave up 4 bases, with 12 bases separating them. The CDR3 sequence is CASRPGGSYGYTF. CDR3 nucleotides: TGTGCCAGCAGGCCGGGGGGGAGCTATGGCTACACCTTC.

V usage is TRBV7-2 and J usage is TRBJ2-2, with TRBD1 matching 8 bases. With 5 bases clipped from V and 5 bases from J, the junction kept 4 bases outside the gene matches. Germline assignment: CDR1 SGHTA and CDR2 FQGNSA. The CDR3 has 14 amino acids. The CDR3: CASSPDRVTGELFF. The CDR3 DNA follows: TGTGCCAGCAGCCCGGACAGGGTGACCGGGGAGCTGTTTTTT.

The CDR3 DNA sequence: TGTGCCAGCAGCCAAACCTCCGGGACAGGCGAAAAACTGTTTTTT. The encoded protein is CASSQTSGTGEKLFF. The J gene is TRBJ1-4, the V gene TRBV3-1 (or the pseudogene TRBV3-2), with 8 bases lining up with TRBD1. After removal of 2 bases from V and 8 bases from J, the junction contained 7 bases not matched to a gene. The CDR3 consists of 15 residues. Germline lookup yields CDR1 LGHDT and CDR2 YNNKEL (reference sequence).